This T cell receptor (beta chain) was sequenced in a study of cytomegalovirus exposure and HLA in healthy donors. On this clone: Its antigen is still unknown.

Both 60 Vbeta primers and 13 Jbeta primers went into the PCR. Clones were sequenced by immunoSEQ multiplex PCR, and TCRdb holds only the in-frame ones, with some missing. Found here are roughly 110,000 clones, 79% of them singletons; the top ten hold just under 3%. Study-level points and caveats: The likely explanation for a cluster of highly shared sequence variants was sequencing artifact. CMV serostatus stood as the only immune exposure information on hand. Several top significant clusters appeared, in a later analysis, to be linked to common viral pathogens.

CDR1 and CDR2 (germline): SGHTA, FQGTGA. The CDR3 runs to 14 residues. With V trimmed by 3 bases and J by 10 bases, 8 bases remained unmatched. The source material was PBMCs. The genes are TRBV7-3 and TRBJ2-1; 8 nucleotides line up with TRBD2. This TCR came from a woman aged 18-29 years in good health and CMV-seropositive. CDR3 region: CASSFPGRVREQFF. The CDR3 bases are TGTGCCAGCAGCTTCCCCGGGAGGGTCAGAGAGCAGTTCTTC.